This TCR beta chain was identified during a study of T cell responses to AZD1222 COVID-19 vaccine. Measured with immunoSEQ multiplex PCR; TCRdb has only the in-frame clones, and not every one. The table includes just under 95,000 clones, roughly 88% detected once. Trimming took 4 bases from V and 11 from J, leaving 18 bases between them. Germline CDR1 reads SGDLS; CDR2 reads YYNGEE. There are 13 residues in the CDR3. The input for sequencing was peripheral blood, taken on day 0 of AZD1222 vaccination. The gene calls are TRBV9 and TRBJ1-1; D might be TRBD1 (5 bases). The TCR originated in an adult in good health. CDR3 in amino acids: CASSPREGSAAFF. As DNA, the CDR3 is TGTGCCAGCAGCCCCAGGGAGGGATCCGCGGCTTTCTTT.